The text below deals with one T cell receptor beta chain. Antigen unknown. With V trimmed by 4 bases and J by 9 bases, 10 bases remained unmatched. This CDR3 spans 15 amino acids. In germline, CDR1 is SGHDN, CDR2 FVKESK. The data stem from a study of Tregs in tolerant kidney transplant recipients. Related graft donors supplied nonmyeloablative bone marrow transplants, and mixed chimerism was transient. Measured with immunoSEQ multiplex PCR; TCRdb has only the in-frame clones, and not every one. In the table there are approximately 82,000 clones, 93% of which are singletons. Points from the study as a whole: Tregs expanded with activated donor B cells seemed most donor-specific. Findings come from small patient numbers and require larger validation. In tolerant patients, donor-specific Tregs outgrew total Tregs, suggesting antigen-driven expansion.

This sequence joins TRBV14 and TRBJ2-2, with 8 bases fitting TRBD1. This receptor was identified in a human patient who received a combined kidney and bone marrow transplant. Some T cells may arise from the graft donor. Sequenced material: CD4+ T cells from blood (PBMCs), taken 12 months after the transplant. This CDR3 is CASSLDRAAGRELFF. The CDR3 region has the DNA TGTGCCAGCAGCCTGGACAGGGCTGCCGGGAGGGAGCTGTTTTTT. Combining the CDR3 with reference TRBV14 and TRBJ2-2 gives the whole variable domain EAGVTQFPSHSVIEKGQTVTLRCDPISGHDNLYWYRRVMGKEIKFLLHFVKESKQDESGMPNNRFLAERTGGTYSTLKVQPAELEDSGVYFCASSLDRAAGRELFFGEGSRLTVL.